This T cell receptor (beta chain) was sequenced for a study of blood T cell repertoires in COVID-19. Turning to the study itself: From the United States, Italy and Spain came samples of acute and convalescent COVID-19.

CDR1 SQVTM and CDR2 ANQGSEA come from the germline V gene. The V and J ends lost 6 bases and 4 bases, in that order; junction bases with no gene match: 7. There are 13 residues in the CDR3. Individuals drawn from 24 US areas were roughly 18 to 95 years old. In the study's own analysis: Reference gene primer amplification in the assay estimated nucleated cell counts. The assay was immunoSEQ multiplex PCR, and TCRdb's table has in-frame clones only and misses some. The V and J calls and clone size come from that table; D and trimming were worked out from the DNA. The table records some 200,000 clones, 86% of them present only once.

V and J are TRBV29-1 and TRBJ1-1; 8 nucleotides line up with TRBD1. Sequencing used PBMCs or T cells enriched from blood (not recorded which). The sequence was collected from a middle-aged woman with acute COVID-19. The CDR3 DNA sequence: TGCAGCGTGTTACAGGGGGGGGTCACTGAAGCTTTCTTT. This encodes CSVLQGGVTEAFF.